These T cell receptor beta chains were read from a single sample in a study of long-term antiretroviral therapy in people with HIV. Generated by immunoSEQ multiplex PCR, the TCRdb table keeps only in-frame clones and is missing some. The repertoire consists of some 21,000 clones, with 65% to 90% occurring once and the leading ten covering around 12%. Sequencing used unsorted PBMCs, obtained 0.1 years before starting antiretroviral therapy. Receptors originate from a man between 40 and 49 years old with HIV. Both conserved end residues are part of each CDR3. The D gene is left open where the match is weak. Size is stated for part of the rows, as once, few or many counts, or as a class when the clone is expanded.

CASSPFSGQGYYGYTF	TGTGCCAGTAGTCCCTTCTCGGGACAGGGTTACTATGGCTACACCTTC	TRBD1	TRBV19	TRBJ1-2	-
CASSRYYGYTF	TGTGCCAGCAGCAGATACTATGGCTACACCTTC	-	TRBV25-1	TRBJ1-2	-
CASSLAGRGGYNEQFF	TGTGCCAGCAGCTTAGCTGGGCGGGGGGGCTACAATGAGCAGTTCTTC	TRBD2	TRBV7-2	TRBJ2-1	-
CASSLQTGASPNYGYTF	TGCGCCAGCAGCTTGCAGACAGGCGCCTCCCCTAACTATGGCTACACCTTC	-	TRBV5-1	TRBJ1-2	-
CASSLVGGTFNYGYTF	TGTGCCAGCAGTTTGGTGGGAGGAACCTTTAACTATGGCTACACCTTC	-	TRBV27	TRBJ1-2	few
CASSPGPGTGYGYTF	TGTGCCAGCTCACCTGGGCCAGGGACAGGCTATGGCTACACCTTC	TRBD1	TRBV18	TRBJ1-2	-
CASSLEGSYEQYF	TGTGCCAGCAGCTTGGAAGGCTCCTACGAGCAGTACTTC	-	TRBV5-4	TRBJ2-7	-
CASSLDSGVTYEQYF	TGTGCCAGCAGCTTAGATTCCGGCGTTACCTACGAGCAGTACTTC	-	TRBV7-6	TRBJ2-7	-
CASSYSRGTAGELFF	TGTGCCAGCAGTTACTCCCGAGGGACAGCCGGGGAGCTGTTTTTT	TRBD1	TRBV6-5	TRBJ2-2	-
CASRKQGVGEKLFF	TGTGCCAGCAGAAAACAGGGAGTAGGCGAAAAACTGTTTTTT	-	TRBV6-6	TRBJ1-4	-
CASSLGPSYEQYF	TGTGCCAGCAGCTTAGGTCCCTCCTACGAGCAGTACTTC	-	TRBV11-3	TRBJ2-7	few